This TCR beta chain originates from a study of T cell responses to AZD1222 COVID-19 vaccine. Turning to this clone: Antigen: not known.

This table comes from immunoSEQ multiplex PCR, and its TCRdb copy is limited to in-frame clones, with some not included. The sample consists of roughly 150,000 clones, 85% to 95% of them appearing once. Findings of the study overall: A mostly white British donor set with more females was recruited, and clonal diversity was possibly underestimated. Spike-specific TCR breadth and depth rose after two AZD1222 doses. The peak T cell response came first, and repertoires were sampled only after it. Distributed over spike, vaccine-associated CD4 TCRs predominated at 160-218 and 743-854.

This sample comprised peripheral blood, obtained 28 days after the second AZD1222 dose. This TCR was sampled from an adult who received the AZD1222 COVID-19 vaccine.

CDR3 nucleotide sequence: TGTGCCAGTAGTTTCCTTCCTACAACTAATGAAAAACTGTTTTTT. Its protein is CASSFLPTTNEKLFF. This rearrangement joins TRBV19 to TRBJ1-4; D gene ambiguous. This CDR3 comprises 15 residues. V gave up 5 bases and J gave up 0 bases, with 10 bases separating them. Germline V gene sequence: CDR1 LNHDA, CDR2 SQIVND (reference sequence).